These T cell receptor beta chains were read from a single sample in a study of cytomegalovirus exposure and HLA in healthy donors. Generated by immunoSEQ multiplex PCR, the TCRdb table keeps only in-frame clones and is missing some. The sample has about 67,000 clones, less than 95% seen once. Sequenced sample: PBMCs. The receptors derive from a woman aged 18-29 years in good health and CMV-seronegative. The CDR3 runs from the conserved cysteine through the conserved F or W. D genes are given only for firm matches. Only part of the rows carry a size: once, few, many, or a class if the clone is expanded.

v_call,d_call,cdr3_length,clone_size,j_call,cdr3_nt,cdr3_aa
TRBV15,TRBD1,14,-,TRBJ1-5,TGTGCCACCTACGGACAGGGGTCAAATCAGCCCCAGCATTTT,CATYGQGSNQPQHF
TRBV7-2,TRBD2,15,-,TRBJ2-5,TGTGCCAGCAGCTTAAATACGGGGGGGCCGGGGACCCAGTACTTC,CASSLNTGGPGTQYF
TRBV4-1,-,18,-,TRBJ1-1,TGCGCCAGCAGCCAAGATCTTCGGGGGGGGGCGAGTCGCACTGAAGCTTTCTTT,CASSQDLRGGASRTEAFF
TRBV28,TRBD1,14,-,TRBJ2-7,TGTGCCAGCAGTTTTTTTACAGGGGCCTACGAGCAGTACTTC,CASSFFTGAYEQYF
TRBV7-3,-,12,once,TRBJ2-1,TGTGCCAGCAGCCCAGGAGGCGGGGTGGGGTTCTTC,CASSPGGGVGFF
TRBV7-2,-,14,-,TRBJ2-7,TGTGCCAGCAGCTTGGGATCAGGGGTCTACGAGCAGTACTTC,CASSLGSGVYEQYF
TRBV7-9,-,16,-,TRBJ2-3,TGTGCCAGCAGCTCCCAAGACAGGGGAGGGGCAGATACGCAGTATTTT,CASSSQDRGGADTQYF
TRBV14,-,12,-,TRBJ1-2,TGTGCCAGCAGCCCAGGGTATCTTGGCTACACCTTC,CASSPGYLGYTF
TRBV30,-,14,-,TRBJ1-6,TGTGCCTGGAGTGGCGGGGGATTTAATTCACCCCTCCACTTT,CAWSGGGFNSPLHF
TRBV28,TRBD1,15,-,TRBJ2-7,TGTGCCAGCAGTCAGGGACAGGGATTTACCTACGAGCAGTACTTC,CASSQGQGFTYEQYF
TRBV7-3,TRBD2,23,-,TRBJ2-2,TGTGCCAGCAGCTTAATACTCGGCTGGACCTGGACTAGCGGAGCGACAAGGTCCGGGGAGCTGTTTTTT,CASSLILGWTWTSGATRSGELFF